These 29 T cell receptor beta chains originate from one sample sequenced in a study of blood T cell repertoires in COVID-19. Only in-frame clones appear in the TCRdb table, and some are missing; sequencing was by immunoSEQ multiplex PCR. The sample contains over 200,000 clones, approximately 80% of which appear only once. Source material: PBMCs or T cells enriched from blood (not recorded which). The receptor source for this set is a man between 60 and 75 years old who had recovered from COVID-19.

This chain joins TRBV6-5 and TRBJ1-2; 10 bases are shared with TRBD1. The junction had 4 bases not matched to a gene; V was cut back by 5 bases and J by 4 bases. This CDR3 contains 14 residues. Germline CDR1 reads MNHEY; CDR2 reads SVGAGI. CDR3: CASSQDRGAYGYTF. The DNA of the CDR3 is TGTGCCAGCAGTCAGGACAGGGGGGCCTATGGCTACACCTTC.

The chain is built from TRBV4-2 and TRBJ2-3, with 8 bases lining up with TRBD2. V shed 0 bases, J shed 2 bases, and the junction held 4 bases outside the gene matches. Germline V gene data show CDR1 as LGHNA and CDR2 as YNFKEQ. The CDR3 sequence is 16 residues long. The chain's CDR3 is CASSQDPAGVTDTQYF. CDR3 in DNA: TGTGCCAGCAGCCAAGACCCAGCGGGGGTCACAGATACGCAGTATTTT.

This clone was counted a single time. The chain combines TRBV29-1 with TRBJ2-2; maybe TRBD1 (5 bases). CDR3 length: 12 amino acids. V was trimmed by 2 bases and J by 5 bases, leaving 6 bases between them. The germline CDR1 and CDR2 sequences are SQVTM and ANQGSEA. This CDR3 reads CSVERGTGELFF. CDR3 coding DNA: TGCAGCGTTGAAAGGGGTACCGGGGAGCTGTTTTTT.

The rearrangement joins TRBV11-1 to TRBJ1-1; tentative D call: TRBD1 (5 bases). This CDR3 has 15 residues. Per the germline V gene, CDR1 is SGHAT and CDR2 is FQDESV (reference sequence). V was trimmed by 5 bases and J by 3 bases, leaving 16 bases between them. This CDR3 reads CASSPKGAADTEAFF. CDR3 sequence (DNA): TGTGCCAGCAGCCCGAAAGGGGCGGCAGACACTGAAGCTTTCTTT.

This clone has only a few counts. The chain recombines TRBV10-3 with TRBJ1-2; 10 nucleotides line up with TRBD1. CDR3 length: 13 residues. After removal of 4 bases from V and 6 bases from J, the junction contained 2 bases not matched to a gene. Germline values: CDR1 ENHRY, CDR2 SYGVKD. This chain's CDR3 is CAISGQGADGYTF. CDR3 DNA sequence: TGTGCCATCAGTGGACAGGGGGCTGATGGCTACACCTTC.

Of note for this clone: Additional DNA sequences in this sample encode the identical CDR3. This sequence joins TRBV7-2 and TRBJ2-2; D possibly corresponds to TRBD1 (5 bases). The V end was cut by 1 base, the J end by 5 bases, with 11 bases between. CDR1 is SGHTA, CDR2 FQGNSA, per germline. This CDR3 comprises 15 residues. The CDR3 spells CASSLVRGATGELFF. Written as DNA, the CDR3 is TGTGCCAGCAGCTTAGTTAGGGGTGCGACCGGGGAGCTGTTTTTT.

The gene calls are TRBV6-5 and TRBJ1-5, with 7 bases identical to TRBD1. The germline gives CDR1 MNHEY, CDR2 SVGAGI. V dropped 6 bases and J dropped 2; count of bases not matched to a gene: 7. There are 15 residues in the CDR3. CDR3 loop: CASRNRGSGNQPQHF. CDR3 nucleotides: TGTGCCAGCAGGAACAGGGGATCGGGCAATCAGCCCCAGCATTTT.

CDR3 sequence reads: CASSIRQINQPQHF. The CDR3, as DNA: TGTGCCAGTAGTATAAGACAGATCAATCAGCCCCAGCATTTT. The gene calls are TRBV19 and TRBJ1-5; possibly TRBD1 for D (5 bases). The germline V and J ends were trimmed by 2 bases and 3 bases, with 8 bases remaining between them. Germline-derived CDR1 and CDR2 are LNHDA and SQIVND (reference sequence). There are 14 residues in the CDR3.

The V call is TRBV10-2, the J call TRBJ2-7; 9 nucleotides line up with TRBD1. This CDR3 spans 14 amino acids. Per germline, CDR1 WSHSY and CDR2 SAAADI. V lost 10 bases, J lost 0 bases, and 7 bases stayed unmatched. The DNA for the CDR3 is TGCGCCACCCGGGACAGGGCGGACTCCTACGAGCAGTACTTC. As protein: CATRDRADSYEQYF.

The chain combines TRBV10-1 with TRBJ1-2, with TRBD1 matching 9 bases. This CDR3 is 13 amino acids long. The V gene end was trimmed by 6 bases and the J gene end by 8 bases; junction bases not matched to a gene: 7. Looked up from germline, CDR1 is WNHNN and CDR2 is SYGVQD (reference sequence). CDR3 nucleotides: TGCGCCAGCAGCCCTGGGACAGGGCTAGGCTACACCTTC. Protein sequence: CASSPGTGLGYTF.

The V and J genes are TRBV7-9 and TRBJ2-5, with D maybe TRBD1 (8 bases). Germline CDR1 reads SEHNR; CDR2 reads FQNEAQ (reference sequence). Trimming removed 1 base at V and 2 bases at J, with 20 bases between. CDR3 length: 18 amino acids. CDR3 sequence (DNA): TGTGCCAGCAGCTTAGGAGGAGGCGGACAGGGAGGGCAAGAGACCCAGTACTTC. It encodes CASSLGGGGQGGQETQYF.

This clone was found a few times. V is TRBV6-2 or TRBV6-3 and J is TRBJ1-5; 7 bases map to TRBD1. CDR1 is MNHEY and CDR2 is SVGEGT in the germline V gene. Trimming took 6 bases from V and 4 from J; bases not matched to a gene: 6. CDR3 length equals 14 residues. CDR3 nucleotides: TGTGCCAGCAGCCTCCACAGGGGTAATCAGCCCCAGCATTTT. As protein: CASSLHRGNQPQHF.

In this sample, this clone turned up once. The gene calls are TRBV9 and TRBJ2-5; TRBD2 matches at 9 bases. The CDR3 runs to 16 residues. Germline CDR1 is SGDLS and CDR2 is YYNGEE. V lost 0 bases and J lost 1; bases outside the gene matches: 4. CDR3 in amino acids: CASSVGSGGIQETQYF. CDR3 bases: TGTGCCAGCAGCGTAGGTAGCGGGGGAATCCAAGAGACCCAGTACTTC.

At least ten counts were recorded for this clone. The V and J genes are TRBV6-5 and TRBJ1-6, with D possibly being TRBD1 (5 bases). Germline V gene lookup returns CDR1 MNHEY and CDR2 SVGAGI. V shed 4 bases and J shed 10 bases, with 11 bases lying between them. There are 13 residues in the CDR3. The DNA for the CDR3 is TGTGCCAGCAGTTCCGGGGGTAGCTCACCCCTCCACTTT. It translates to CASSSGGSSPLHF.

The chain uses TRBV5-1 and TRBJ2-3; 8 bases fit TRBD2. The CDR3 totals 13 residues. Trimming cost V 4 bases and J 9 bases; bases outside gene matches: 7. Germline CDR1 reads SGHRS; CDR2 reads YFSETQ. The CDR3 sequence: CASSVTGGQTQYF. DNA of the CDR3: TGCGCCAGCAGCGTCACGGGGGGGCAGACGCAGTATTTT.

This rearrangement joins TRBV4-2 to TRBJ1-2; a possible D gene is TRBD1 (5 bases). This CDR3 spans 15 amino acids. Germline CDR1 LGHNA, CDR2 YNFKEQ. V dropped 0 bases and J dropped 0 bases, with 8 bases sitting between them. CDR3 in amino acids: CASSQEKTANYGYTF. The CDR3 DNA reads as TGTGCCAGCAGCCAAGAGAAGACAGCTAACTATGGCTACACCTTC.

The rearrangement uses TRBV7-2 and TRBJ2-1, with TRBD1 identical over 8 bases. The length of the CDR3 is 15 residues. The V and J ends lost 5 bases and 7 bases, in that order; junction bases with no gene match: 10. The germline V gene has CDR1 SGHTA and CDR2 FQGNSA. The CDR3 here is CASSPTIDRGNEQFF. The DNA of the CDR3 is TGTGCCAGCAGCCCAACGATAGACAGGGGTAATGAGCAGTTCTTC.

This clone is a singleton in its sample. The chain's CDR3 is CASSGRWGDGYTF. CDR3 nucleotides: TGTGCCAGTAGTGGACGGTGGGGGGATGGCTACACCTTC. The chain is built from TRBV19 and TRBJ1-2; a weak D match, TRBD1 (5 bases). Per germline, CDR1 LNHDA and CDR2 SQIVND (reference sequence). V dropped 5 bases and J dropped 6 bases, with 13 bases sitting between them. CDR3 length: 13 residues.

The chain uses TRBV7-8 and TRBJ1-4; a weak D match, TRBD1 (6 bases). V was shortened by 4 bases and J by 7 bases, with 10 bases between the two germline ends. This CDR3 region has 13 residues. Germline CDR1 SGHVS, CDR2 FQNEAQ. For the CDR3, the DNA is TGTGCCAGCAGCTCGAACAGGGTTGAAAAACTGTTTTTT. Its protein product is CASSSNRVEKLFF.

The chain employs TRBV6-5 and TRBJ2-5; possible D gene TRBD1, 5 bases. The V end lost 5 bases, the J end lost 10 bases, and 14 bases lay between the germline ends. The CDR3 consists of 12 residues. In germline, CDR1 is MNHEY, CDR2 SVGAGI. In DNA form, the CDR3 reads TGTGCCAGCAGTAACAGGAAATGGGACCAGTACTTC. Amino acids: CASSNRKWDQYF.

This chain uses TRBV5-1 with TRBJ2-4; 7 bases line up with TRBD1. This CDR3 is 14 amino acids long. J was trimmed by 9 bases and V by 4 bases; bases with no gene match: 10. Germline V gene lookup returns CDR1 SGHRS and CDR2 YFSETQ. CDR3 loop: CASSRTGRGGIQYF. In DNA form, the CDR3 reads TGCGCCAGCAGCAGGACAGGCCGAGGGGGCATTCAGTACTTC.

The chain is built from TRBV2 and TRBJ2-4; 13 bases align to TRBD2. Looked up from germline, CDR1 is SNHLY and CDR2 is FYNNEI. This CDR3 is 16 amino acids long. Trimming cost V 7 bases and J 3 bases; bases outside gene matches: 6. This chain's CDR3 is CASISTSGGLKNIQYF. CDR3 in DNA: TGTGCCAGCATCTCGACTAGCGGGGGGCTCAAAAACATTCAGTACTTC.

The J gene is TRBJ2-1, the V gene TRBV6-2 or TRBV6-3, with D perhaps matching TRBD2 (5 bases). The CDR3 sequence is 15 residues long. Looked up from germline, CDR1 is MNHEY and CDR2 is SVGEGT. Deletions cut 6 bases from V and 6 bases from J, with 18 bases between. CDR3 coding DNA: TGTGCCAGCAGCTCTACAGAGCGGCAAGGCAATGAGCAGTTCTTC. Its translation: CASSSTERQGNEQFF.

The genes are TRBV5-1 and TRBJ2-3; tentative D call: TRBD1 (6 bases). This CDR3 has 14 amino acids. The V gene lost 5 bases and the J gene lost 0 bases, with 10 bases spanning the gap. Germline CDR1 SGHRS, CDR2 YFSETQ. The CDR3 is CASSSGVSTDTQYF. CDR3 bases: TGCGCCAGCAGTTCAGGGGTTAGCACAGATACGCAGTATTTT.

The CDR3 DNA reads TGTGCCAGCAAACCGGGGGGGCCAAGCTCCTACAATGAGCAGTTCTTC. Encoded protein: CASKPGGPSSYNEQFF. The V gene is TRBV6-6, the J gene TRBJ2-1; 8 positions match TRBD2. J lost 0 bases, V lost 7 bases, and 8 bases had no gene match. The CDR3 runs to 16 residues. The germline CDR1 and CDR2 sequences are MNHNY and SVGAGI (reference sequence).

This chain joins TRBV15 and TRBJ1-3; D unclear. V was trimmed by 0 bases and J by 0 bases, leaving 6 bases between them. This CDR3 comprises 15 residues. Germline CDR1 reads LNHNV; CDR2 reads YYDKDF (reference sequence). The CDR3 nucleotides read TGTGCCACCAGCAGAGATCCGCGCTCTGGAAACACCATATATTTT. As protein: CATSRDPRSGNTIYF.

CDR3 sequence (DNA): TGTGCCACCAGTGACCTGACGCGGTCCCCTCAGTTCTTC. Its protein product is CATSDLTRSPQFF. This chain connects TRBV24-1 to TRBJ2-1, with no clear D. V gave up 4 bases and J gave up 13 bases, with 16 bases separating them. The germline gives CDR1 KGHDR, CDR2 SFDVKD. The CDR3 runs 13 residues.

The chain couples TRBV10-2 to TRBJ1-1, with no clear D. The CDR3 runs 11 residues. The germline V gene has CDR1 WSHSY and CDR2 SAAADI. V was trimmed by 7 bases and J by 1 base, leaving 4 bases between them. This chain's CDR3 is CASTGNTEAFF. CDR3 bases: TGCGCCAGCACAGGGAACACTGAAGCTTTCTTT.

This chain connects TRBV15 to TRBJ2-7; 8 nucleotides match TRBD1. Germline V CDR1 and CDR2: LNHNV, YYDKDF (reference sequence). J was trimmed by 6 bases and V by 1 base; bases with no gene match: 8. CDR3 length: 15 amino acids. CDR3 protein: CATSRAVTGVFEQYF. CDR3 in DNA: TGTGCCACCAGCAGAGCGGTGACAGGGGTTTTCGAGCAGTACTTC.